The clone carrying this T cell receptor beta chain was counted ten times or more. The antigen is undetermined. The junction differs from germline at one of its ends, possibly a read error. This CDR3 has 12 residues. The sample belongs to a study of T cell repertoires in cytomegalovirus infection. A single record per CDR3 protein comes from TCRdb applying MiXCR to the reads. The data contain fewer than 1,000,000 distinct CDR3 sequences, roughly 30% of them singletons. The receptor was derived from a human donor in good health (CMV status not recorded). Some clones in this sample may be carry-over from other donors' samples. Sample: cultured CD8+ T cells from PBMCs, taken from culture after CMV antigen stimulation. This chain links TRBV12-3 or TRBV12-4 with TRBJ2-1, with no clear D. This CDR3 reads CADGSSYNEQFF. DNA for the CDR3: TGCGCCGATGGTAGCTCCTACAATGAGCAGTTCTTC.